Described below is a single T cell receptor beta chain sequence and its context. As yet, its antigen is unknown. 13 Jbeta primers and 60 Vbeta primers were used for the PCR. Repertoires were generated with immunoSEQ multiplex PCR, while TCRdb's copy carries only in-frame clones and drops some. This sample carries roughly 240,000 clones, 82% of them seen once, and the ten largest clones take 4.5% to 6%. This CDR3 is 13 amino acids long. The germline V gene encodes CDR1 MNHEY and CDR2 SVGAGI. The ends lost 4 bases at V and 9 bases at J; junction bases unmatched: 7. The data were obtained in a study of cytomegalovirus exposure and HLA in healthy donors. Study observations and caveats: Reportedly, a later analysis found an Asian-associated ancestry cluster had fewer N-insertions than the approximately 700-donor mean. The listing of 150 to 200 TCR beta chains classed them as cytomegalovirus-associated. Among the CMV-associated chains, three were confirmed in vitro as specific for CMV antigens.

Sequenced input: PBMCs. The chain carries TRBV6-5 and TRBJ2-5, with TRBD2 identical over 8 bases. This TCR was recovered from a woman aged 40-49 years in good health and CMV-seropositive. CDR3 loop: CASSLGLDQAQYF. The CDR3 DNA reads TGTGCCAGCAGTTTGGGACTAGATCAGGCCCAGTACTTC.